This T cell receptor (beta chain) was sequenced for a study of shared clonotypes between healthy human individuals. Assay used: immunoSEQ multiplex PCR; TCRdb lists only in-frame clones, some missing. Among around 690,000 clones, less than 95% were seen once, and the ten largest hold less than 40%. The CDR3 has 16 residues. The germline gives CDR1 SGHTA, CDR2 FQGTGA. The junction had 8 bases not matched to a gene; V was cut back by 4 bases and J by 7 bases. The J gene is TRBJ2-2, the V gene TRBV7-3; 11 bases agree with TRBD1. Sequences were obtained from memory CD8+ T cells from PBMCs. Subset of the sample: CD45RO+ cells pooled with CCR7-negative TemRA cells. The sequence was obtained from a man younger than 30 in good health. Some clones in this sample may be carry-over from other donors' samples. The CDR3 DNA sequence: TGTGCCAGCAGCTCTGGCCGGGACAGGGGGATCGGGGAGCTGTTTTTT. Amino acids: CASSSGRDRGIGELFF.